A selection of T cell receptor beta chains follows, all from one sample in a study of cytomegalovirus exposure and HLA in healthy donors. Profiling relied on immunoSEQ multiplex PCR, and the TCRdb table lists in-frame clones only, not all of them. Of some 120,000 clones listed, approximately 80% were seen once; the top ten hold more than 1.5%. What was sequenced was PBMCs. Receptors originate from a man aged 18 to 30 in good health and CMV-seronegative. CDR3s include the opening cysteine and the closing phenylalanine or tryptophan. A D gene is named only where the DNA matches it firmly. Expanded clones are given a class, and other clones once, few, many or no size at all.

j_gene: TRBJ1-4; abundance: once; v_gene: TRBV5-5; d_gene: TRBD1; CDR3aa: CASSLRTGRQLFF; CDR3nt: TGTGCCAGCAGCTTAAGGACAGGGAGGCAACTGTTTTTT
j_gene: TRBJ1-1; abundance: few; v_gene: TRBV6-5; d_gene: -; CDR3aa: CASSDTGWKTEAFF; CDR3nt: TGTGCCAGCAGTGATACAGGCTGGAAGACTGAAGCTTTCTTT
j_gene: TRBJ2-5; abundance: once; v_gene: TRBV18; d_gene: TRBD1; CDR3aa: CASSQGAWETQYF; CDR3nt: TGTGCCAGCTCACAGGGGGCATGGGAGACCCAGTACTTC
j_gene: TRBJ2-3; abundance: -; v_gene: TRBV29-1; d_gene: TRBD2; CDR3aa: CSGRTSGRMDTQYF; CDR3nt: TGCAGCGGAAGGACTAGCGGGAGGATGGATACGCAGTATTTT
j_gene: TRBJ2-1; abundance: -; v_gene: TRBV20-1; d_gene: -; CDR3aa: CSAHIDNEQFF; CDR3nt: TGCAGTGCTCACATTGACAATGAGCAGTTCTTC
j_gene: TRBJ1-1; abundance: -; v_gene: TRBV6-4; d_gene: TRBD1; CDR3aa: CASSDSVSKGAPNTEAFF; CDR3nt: TGTGCCAGCAGTGACTCGGTCTCAAAGGGGGCGCCTAACACTGAAGCTTTCTTT
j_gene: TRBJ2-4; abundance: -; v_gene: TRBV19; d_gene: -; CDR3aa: CASREGLAKNIQYF; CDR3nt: TGTGCCAGTAGAGAGGGACTAGCCAAAAACATTCAGTACTTC
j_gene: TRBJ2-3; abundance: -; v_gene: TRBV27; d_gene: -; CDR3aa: CASSLRGLGTDTQYF; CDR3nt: TGTGCCAGCAGTTTACGGGGACTGGGCACAGATACGCAGTATTTT
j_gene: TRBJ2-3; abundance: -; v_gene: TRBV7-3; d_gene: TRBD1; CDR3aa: CASSDWTGGEFTDTQYF; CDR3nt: TGTGCCAGCAGCGATTGGACAGGGGGCGAGTTCACTGATACGCAGTATTTT
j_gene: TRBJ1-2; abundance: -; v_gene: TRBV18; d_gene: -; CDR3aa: CASSPTENYGYTF; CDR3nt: TGTGCCAGCTCCCCGACTGAAAACTATGGCTACACCTTC
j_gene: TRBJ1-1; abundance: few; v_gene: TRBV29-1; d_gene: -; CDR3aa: CSVERAQGFYTEAFF; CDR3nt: TGCAGCGTTGAAAGGGCCCAGGGGTTTTACACTGAAGCTTTCTTT
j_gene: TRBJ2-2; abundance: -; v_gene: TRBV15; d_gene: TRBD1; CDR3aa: CATSITGTGVSTGELFF; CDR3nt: TGTGCCACCAGCATAACCGGGACAGGGGTTTCTACCGGGGAGCTGTTTTTT
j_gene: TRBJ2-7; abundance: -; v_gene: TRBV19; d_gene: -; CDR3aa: CVSSPAGLGIYEQYF; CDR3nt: TGTGTCAGTAGTCCAGCGGGCCTTGGGATCTACGAGCAGTACTTC
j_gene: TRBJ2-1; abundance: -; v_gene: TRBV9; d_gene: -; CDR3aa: CASSVGRDYNEQFF; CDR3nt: TGTGCCAGCAGCGTAGGACGGGACTACAATGAGCAGTTCTTC
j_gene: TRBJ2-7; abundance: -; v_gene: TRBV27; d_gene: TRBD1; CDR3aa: CASSLSRQGSYEQYF; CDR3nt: TGTGCCAGCAGTTTATCCCGACAGGGGTCCTACGAGCAGTACTTC
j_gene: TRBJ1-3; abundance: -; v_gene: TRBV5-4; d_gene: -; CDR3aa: CASSIDRGNTIYF; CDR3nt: TGTGCCAGCAGCATCGACAGGGGAAACACCATATATTTT
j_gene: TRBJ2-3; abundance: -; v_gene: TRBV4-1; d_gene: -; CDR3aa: CASSDLGRVSDTQYF; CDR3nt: TGCGCCAGCAGCGACCTGGGGCGAGTTTCAGATACGCAGTATTTT
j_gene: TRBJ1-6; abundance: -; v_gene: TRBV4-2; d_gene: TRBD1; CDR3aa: CASSQGTLGGTGYSPLHF; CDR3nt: TGTGCCAGCTCCCAAGGTACCCTAGGAGGGACAGGGTATTCACCCCTCCACTTT
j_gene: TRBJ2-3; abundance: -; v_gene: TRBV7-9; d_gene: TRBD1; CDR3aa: CASNRGQGGTDTQYF; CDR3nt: TGTGCCAGCAACCGCGGACAGGGCGGCACAGATACGCAGTATTTT
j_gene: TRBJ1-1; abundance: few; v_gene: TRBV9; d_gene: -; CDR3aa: CASSVHLAAEAFF; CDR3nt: TGTGCCAGCAGCGTACACCTTGCGGCTGAAGCTTTCTTT
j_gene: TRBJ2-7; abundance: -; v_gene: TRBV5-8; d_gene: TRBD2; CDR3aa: CASSFPKTSGTYEQYF; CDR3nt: TGTGCCAGCAGCTTTCCTAAGACTAGCGGAACCTACGAGCAGTACTTC
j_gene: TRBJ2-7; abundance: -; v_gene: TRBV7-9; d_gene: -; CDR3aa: CASSPTPGGSYEQYF; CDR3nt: TGTGCCAGCAGTCCAACCCCCGGGGGCTCCTACGAGCAGTACTTC
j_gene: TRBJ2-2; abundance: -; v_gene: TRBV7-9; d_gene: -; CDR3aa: CASSRIIAALNTGELFF; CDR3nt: TGTGCCAGCAGCAGGATTATAGCGGCCTTGAACACCGGGGAGCTGTTTTTT
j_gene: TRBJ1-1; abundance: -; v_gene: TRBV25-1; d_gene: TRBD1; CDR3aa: CASSDLGPGQRAFF; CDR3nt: TGTGCCAGCAGTGATTTGGGACCGGGACAGCGAGCTTTCTTT
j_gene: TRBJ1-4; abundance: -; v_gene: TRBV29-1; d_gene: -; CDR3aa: CSVGRAGGEKLFF; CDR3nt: TGCAGCGTTGGAAGGGCAGGAGGTGAAAAACTGTTTTTT
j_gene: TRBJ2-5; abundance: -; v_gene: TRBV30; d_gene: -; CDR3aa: CAWGGQTRKTQYF; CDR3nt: TGTGCCTGGGGAGGACAGACTCGAAAGACCCAGTACTTC
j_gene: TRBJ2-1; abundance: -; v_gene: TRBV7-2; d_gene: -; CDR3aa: CASSRQGVKGNEQFF; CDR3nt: TGTGCCAGCAGCCGGCAGGGTGTTAAAGGCAATGAGCAGTTCTTC
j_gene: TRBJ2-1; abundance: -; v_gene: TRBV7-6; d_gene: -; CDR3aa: CASSPMGGQSSYNEQFF; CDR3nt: TGTGCCAGCAGCCCTATGGGGGGGCAGAGCTCCTACAATGAGCAGTTCTTC
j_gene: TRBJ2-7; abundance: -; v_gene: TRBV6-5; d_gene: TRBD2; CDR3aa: CASSGLAGGGNEQYF; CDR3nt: TGTGCCAGCAGCGGACTAGCGGGAGGGGGCAACGAGCAGTACTTC
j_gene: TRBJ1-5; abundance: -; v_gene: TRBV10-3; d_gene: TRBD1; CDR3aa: CAITTGDNQPQHF; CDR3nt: TGTGCCATCACGACAGGGGACAATCAGCCCCAGCATTTT
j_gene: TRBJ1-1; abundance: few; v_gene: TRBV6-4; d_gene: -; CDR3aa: CASSLDRNTEAFF; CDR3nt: TGTGCCAGCAGTCTGGACAGGAACACTGAAGCTTTCTTT
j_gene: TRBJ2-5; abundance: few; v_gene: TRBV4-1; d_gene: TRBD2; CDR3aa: CASSQTTSGSVETQYF; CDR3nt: TGCGCCAGCAGCCAAACGACTAGCGGGAGTGTTGAGACCCAGTACTTC
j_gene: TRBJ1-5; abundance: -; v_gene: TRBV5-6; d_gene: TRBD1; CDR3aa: CASSLTGQGAADGQHF; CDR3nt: TGTGCCAGCAGCCTTACGGGACAGGGGGCGGCTGACGGCCAGCATTTT
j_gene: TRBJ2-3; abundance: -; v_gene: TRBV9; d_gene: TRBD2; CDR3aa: CASSAPMGLEPTQYF; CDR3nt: TGTGCCAGCAGCGCCCCGATGGGACTAGAACCTACGCAGTATTTT
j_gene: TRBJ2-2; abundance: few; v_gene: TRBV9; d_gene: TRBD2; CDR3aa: CASSGGGTSDTTGELFF; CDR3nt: TGTGCCAGCAGCGGAGGGGGGACTAGCGACACCACCGGGGAGCTGTTTTTT
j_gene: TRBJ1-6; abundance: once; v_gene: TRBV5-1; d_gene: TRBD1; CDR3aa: CASSSGQTGSPLHF; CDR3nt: TGCGCCAGCAGCTCGGGACAGACGGGATCACCCCTCCACTTT
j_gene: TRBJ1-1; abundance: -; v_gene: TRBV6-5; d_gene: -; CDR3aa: CASSWGGNTEAFF; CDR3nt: TGTGCCAGCAGTTGGGGGGGTAACACTGAAGCTTTCTTT
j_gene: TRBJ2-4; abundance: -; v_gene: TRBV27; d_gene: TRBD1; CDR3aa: CASSLDRKNIQYF; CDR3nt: TGTGCCAGCTCTTTGGACAGGAAAAACATTCAGTACTTC
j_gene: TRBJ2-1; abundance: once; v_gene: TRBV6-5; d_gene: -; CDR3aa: CASSPVSYNEQFF; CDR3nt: TGTGCCAGCAGCCCGGTCTCCTACAATGAGCAGTTCTTC
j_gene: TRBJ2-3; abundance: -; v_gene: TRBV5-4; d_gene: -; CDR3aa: CASSFAHAGRSSTDTQYF; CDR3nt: TGTGCCAGCAGCTTCGCCCACGCAGGAAGATCTAGCACAGATACGCAGTATTTT
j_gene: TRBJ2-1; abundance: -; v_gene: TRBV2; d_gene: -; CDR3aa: CASSALIRGNYNEQFF; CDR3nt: TGTGCCAGCAGCGCCCTTATAAGGGGCAATTACAATGAGCAGTTCTTC
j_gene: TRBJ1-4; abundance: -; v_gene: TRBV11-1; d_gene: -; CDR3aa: CASSFDRHEKLFF; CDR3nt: TGTGCCAGCAGCTTCGACAGACATGAAAAACTGTTTTTT
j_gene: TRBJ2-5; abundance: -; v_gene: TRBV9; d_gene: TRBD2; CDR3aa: CASSVGTSGKETQYF; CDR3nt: TGTGCCAGCAGCGTAGGGACTAGCGGGAAAGAGACCCAGTACTTC
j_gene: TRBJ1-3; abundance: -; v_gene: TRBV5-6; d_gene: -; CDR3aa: CASSLVSGNTIYF; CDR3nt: TGTGCCAGCAGCTTGGTCTCGGGAAACACCATATATTTT
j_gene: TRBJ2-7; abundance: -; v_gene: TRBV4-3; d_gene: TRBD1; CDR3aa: CASSPRDRGEQYF; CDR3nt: TGCGCCAGCAGCCCCCGGGACAGGGGCGAGCAGTACTTC
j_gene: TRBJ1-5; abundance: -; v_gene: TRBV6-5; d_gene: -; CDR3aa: CASSRNSNSNQPQHF; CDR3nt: TGTGCCAGCAGTCGAAATAGTAATAGCAATCAGCCCCAGCATTTT
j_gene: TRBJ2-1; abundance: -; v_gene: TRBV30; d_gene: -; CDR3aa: CAWSVGGFYNEQFF; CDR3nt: TGTGCCTGGAGTGTGGGCGGGTTCTACAATGAGCAGTTCTTC
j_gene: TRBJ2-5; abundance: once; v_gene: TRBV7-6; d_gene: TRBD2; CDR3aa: CASSLIARLAGGQETQYF; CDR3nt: TGTGCCAGCAGCTTAATTGCGAGACTAGCGGGAGGCCAAGAGACCCAGTACTTC
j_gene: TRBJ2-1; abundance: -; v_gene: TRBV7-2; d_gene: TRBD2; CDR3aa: CASSSGLADYNEQFF; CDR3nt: TGTGCCAGCAGCTCCGGACTAGCGGACTACAATGAGCAGTTCTTC
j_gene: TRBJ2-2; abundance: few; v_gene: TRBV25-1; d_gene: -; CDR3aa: CASSDLQTGNTGELFF; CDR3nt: TGTGCCAGCAGTGATCTTCAGACGGGGAACACCGGGGAGCTGTTTTTT
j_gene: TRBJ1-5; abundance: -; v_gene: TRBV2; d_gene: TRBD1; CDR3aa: CASMGTVNQPQHF; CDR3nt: TGTGCCAGCATGGGGACAGTCAATCAGCCCCAGCATTTT
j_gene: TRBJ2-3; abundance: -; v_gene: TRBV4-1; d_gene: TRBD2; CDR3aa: CASPPFLAGGEGTDTQYF; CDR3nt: TGCGCCAGCCCCCCCTTCCTAGCGGGGGGGGAGGGCACAGATACGCAGTATTTT
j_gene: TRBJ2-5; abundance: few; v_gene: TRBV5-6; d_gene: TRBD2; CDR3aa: CASSLVAGVQETQYF; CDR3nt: TGTGCCAGCAGCTTGGTAGCGGGAGTCCAAGAGACCCAGTACTTC
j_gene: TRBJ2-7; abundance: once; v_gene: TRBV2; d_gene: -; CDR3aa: CASSEVYEQYF; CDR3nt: TGTGCCAGCAGTGAAGTATACGAGCAGTACTTC
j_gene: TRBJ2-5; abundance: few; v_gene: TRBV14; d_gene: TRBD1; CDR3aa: CASSQGTGASWTQYF; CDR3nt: TGTGCCAGCAGCCAAGGAACAGGGGCATCATGGACCCAGTACTTC